This TCR beta chain was identified in a study of blood T cell repertoires in COVID-19 (dated by TCRdb to between 2020 and 2021). About the full investigation: The collaborator samples originated in the United States, Italy and Spain and spanned the acute and convalescent phases of COVID-19. The prospective study material was composed of cDNA or gDNA derived from T cells, B-cell-depleted T cells, or PBMCs. Deeply sampled blood TCRbeta repertoires from subjects exposed to, actively infected with, or recovered from COVID-19 were included in the dataset. The repertoires were made available in a free public database intended to serve as a resource for research on the immune response to SARS-CoV-2. The samples were drawn from the first 160 participants of the ongoing ImmuneRACE study and from 950 to 1,500 subjects provided by 6 global collaborators. Sample metadata almost always included a de-identified subject ID, COVID-19 status, age in years and sex. Where HLA class I and class II types were available, the types were taken from metadata supplied by the sample provider, not from assay-based typing.

The full study reports these points: Clinical and demographic metadata were provided uncurated, with the amount varying by source and participant.

The immunoSEQ Assay, a bias-controlled multiplex PCR, was used to amplify TCRbeta CDR3 regions from genomic DNA. As for how the authors treated the data: The number of nucleated cells in each sample was estimated by amplification of reference gene primers within the assay. To quantify the absolute abundance of each unique TCRbeta CDR3 rearrangement, sequence reads were collapsed and filtered. For each sample, productive Simpson clonality was calculated as the square root of Simpson's diversity index over productive rearrangements. The source is immuneACCESS, and TCRdb retained only in-frame sequences with V and J called. Part of the clones is not carried over; for the studies checked, unresolved V genes explain less than half of this, and the remainder is unexplained. The V and J calls and clone size come from that table; D and trimming were worked out from the DNA. The sample table records 55,000 to 80,000 clones; 88% of these occur just once. The top ten clonotypes cover 2% to 2.5% of the sample.

In the germline V gene, CDR1 corresponds to MNHEY and CDR2 to SVGAGI. The junction shows trimming of 4 bases on V and 6 bases on J, plus 8 bases between the germline ends. The CDR3 goes from the cysteine to the phenylalanine over 12 residues. Just the 36-base CDR3 DNA is kept, in frame starting at base 1. Comments on this clone: What this receptor recognizes is not known. It has no much larger one-base neighbor in the sample; base qualities were not kept.

Whole blood was collected in K2EDTA tubes by collaborating institutions according to the institutions' own protocols. For TCRbeta analysis, collaborators shipped samples in one of three forms: frozen whole blood, isolated PBMCs, or DNA extracted from either of those sample types. The sequenced material came from peripheral blood. The rearrangement combines TRBV6-5 with TRBJ2-3; matching of 5 bases hints at TRBD1 as the D gene. This sequence originates from a human donor in a cohort sampled during active COVID-19. The nucleotides are TGTGCCAGCAGTTCATCAGGGGATACGCAGTATTTT. Translated, this gives CASSSSGDTQYF.